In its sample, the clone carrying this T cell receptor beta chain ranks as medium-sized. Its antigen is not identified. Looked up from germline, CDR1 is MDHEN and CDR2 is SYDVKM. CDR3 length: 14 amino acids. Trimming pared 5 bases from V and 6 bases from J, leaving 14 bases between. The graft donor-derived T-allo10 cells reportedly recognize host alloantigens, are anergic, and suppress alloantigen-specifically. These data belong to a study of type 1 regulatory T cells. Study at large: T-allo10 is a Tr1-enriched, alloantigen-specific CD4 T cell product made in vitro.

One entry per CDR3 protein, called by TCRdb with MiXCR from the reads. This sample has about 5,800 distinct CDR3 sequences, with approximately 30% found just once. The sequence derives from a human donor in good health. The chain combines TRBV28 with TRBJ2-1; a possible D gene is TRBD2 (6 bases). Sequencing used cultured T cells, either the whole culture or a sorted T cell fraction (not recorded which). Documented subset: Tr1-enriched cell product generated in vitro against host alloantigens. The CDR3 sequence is CASSPPGGRNEQFF. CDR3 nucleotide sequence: TGTGCCAGCAGTCCCCCAGGAGGGCGCAATGAGCAGTTCTTC.